This T cell receptor (delta chain) was profiled in a study of γδ T cells in repeated Plasmodium falciparum infection. As regards this clone: The protein recorded in TCRdb matches a much larger clone and deviates from this DNA's translation at residue 6, suggesting a read error; the protein here is obtained by translating the DNA.

TCRdb redid the clone calls on the multiplex PCR reads with CATT. The data hold tens of thousands of delta-chain clones, with over 0.9% observed a single time. This clonotype was obtained from a pool of human donors (malaria-infected and uninfected, not separated). Sequences were obtained from gamma-delta T cells from blood.

CDR3 residues: CACDPAKSTGGSYTDKLIF. DNA of the CDR3: TGTGCCTGTGACCCTGCCAAGAGTACTGGGGGATCGTACACCGATAAACTCATCTTT. The gene calls are TRDV2 and TRDJ1; 10 nucleotides agree with TRDD3. Since TCRdb gives no J gene, matching the DNA to germline was used here to assign it. Germline trimming cut 3 bases from V and 0 bases from J; bases unmatched to any gene: 15. The CDR3 is made up of 19 amino acids. CDR1 is GEAIGNYY, CDR2 EKD, per germline.